The clone carrying this TCR beta chain was observed a few times. What it binds is not known. The sample belongs to a study of T cells after yellow fever vaccination. The wider study: The SMART-Seq v4 Ultra Low Input method served to prepare the low-cell-number fractions.

The CDR3 has 15 amino acids. Germline V gives CDR1 LGHDT, CDR2 YNNKEL (reference sequence). With 5 bases clipped from V and 4 bases from J, the junction kept 11 bases outside the gene matches. TCR cDNA was made by 5'RACE template switching, adding a universal primer site and UMIs. One entry per CDR3 protein results from TCRdb running MiXCR on the 5' RACE reads. The table has about 230,000 distinct CDR3 sequences, roughly 6.8% seen once. Notes on the study in general: Some clonotypes were seen in both the CD4 and the CD8 compartments. These made up a small share and likely arose from convergent recombination. FACS-sorted repertoires could harbor abundant contaminating bulk-population clonotypes.

The gene calls are TRBV3-1 and TRBJ2-7, with 7 bases identical to TRBD2. This TCR derives from a man aged 30 to 45 who received the YFV17D yellow fever vaccine. The material was CD4+ T cells sorted from PBMCs, obtained on the day of the yellow fever booster vaccination. CDR3 sequence reads: CASSWDLADRYEQYF. CDR3 DNA: TGTGCCAGCAGCTGGGACCTAGCGGACCGATACGAGCAGTACTTC.